A selection of T cell receptor beta chains follows, all from one sample in a study of cytomegalovirus exposure and HLA in healthy donors. Only in-frame clones appear in the TCRdb table, and some are missing; sequencing was by immunoSEQ multiplex PCR. This table holds approximately 100,000 clones, 74% found once. Sequenced material: PBMCs. These receptors all stem from a human donor in good health. The CDR3 runs from the conserved cysteine through the conserved F or W. Each record gives: D gene, V gene, clone size, J gene, CDR3 DNA, CDR3 protein. A D gene is named only where the DNA matches it firmly. Size is stated for part of the rows, as once, few or many counts, or as a class when the clone is expanded.

NA	TRBV13	NA	TRBJ2-1	TGTGCCAGCAGCTCCAGTCCTGAGCAGTTCTTC	CASSSSPEQFF
TRBD1	TRBV27	NA	TRBJ1-4	TGTGCCAGCAGTATGACAGGGAAGGGCGCAACTAATGAAAAACTGTTTTTT	CASSMTGKGATNEKLFF
NA	TRBV6-5	NA	TRBJ2-1	TGTGCCAGCAGTTACCGACAGCCAACAACTATGGAGCAGTTCTTC	CASSYRQPTTMEQFF
TRBD1	TRBV13	NA	TRBJ2-3	TGTGCCAGCAGCCACGGGACAGGGGGGGATACGCAGTATTTT	CASSHGTGGDTQYF
TRBD1	TRBV5-1	NA	TRBJ1-1	TGCGCCAGCAGCTCCAGTGGGACAGGTAAAACTGAAGCTTTCTTT	CASSSSGTGKTEAFF
NA	TRBV6-1	NA	TRBJ2-7	TGTGCCAGCAGTGGGCGGCCGGTGTACGAGCAGTACTTC	CASSGRPVYEQYF
TRBD1	TRBV10-1	NA	TRBJ1-5	TGCGCCAGCAGTGAGAGACTGACCGGGACAGGAGATCACAATCAGCCCCAGCATTTT	CASSERLTGTGDHNQPQHF
NA	TRBV30	few	TRBJ2-7	TGTGCCTGGAGTGAAACAGGGATCTCCTACGAGCAGTACTTC	CAWSETGISYEQYF
TRBD2	TRBV4-2	NA	TRBJ2-3	TGTGCCAGCAGCCTTAGCGGGGGGGAAGATACGCAGTATTTT	CASSLSGGEDTQYF
TRBD2	TRBV5-1	few	TRBJ2-3	TGCGCCAGCAGCTTAGGGGCGGGAGGCGGGAGTATGGATACGCAGTATTTT	CASSLGAGGGSMDTQYF
NA	TRBV18	NA	TRBJ1-6	TGTGCCAGCTCATCCGACGGGGAAAGAGATTCACCCCTCCACTTT	CASSSDGERDSPLHF
TRBD1	TRBV7-2	NA	TRBJ2-1	TGTGCCAGCAGCTTGGGGACAGCGAACTACAATGAGCAGTTCTTC	CASSLGTANYNEQFF
NA	TRBV9	NA	TRBJ2-2	TGTGCCAGCAGCGAAACAGGGTCCCCCGGGGAGCTGTTTTTT	CASSETGSPGELFF
NA	TRBV29-1	NA	TRBJ1-4	TGCAGCGTTGAAACACTCCGGGGGGAGGAAAAACTGTTTTTT	CSVETLRGEEKLFF
TRBD1	TRBV5-5	NA	TRBJ1-5	TGTGCCAGCAGCCCCCTCGGACAGGGGTGGGTAGGGGATCAGCCCCAGCATTTT	CASSPLGQGWVGDQPQHF
NA	TRBV6-5	NA	TRBJ2-5	TGTGCCAGCAGTTACGGTGTCCGGAGGGGTTTGTACTTC	CASSYGVRRGLYF
NA	TRBV10-2	NA	TRBJ1-6	TGCGCCAGCAGTGAGGGTGGAGGGAGGTGGTCACCCCTCCACTTT	CASSEGGGRWSPLHF
NA	TRBV7-8	NA	TRBJ1-4	TGTGCCAGCAGCTTAGGGGCGGGGGAAAAACTGTTTTTT	CASSLGAGEKLFF
NA	TRBV7-2	once	TRBJ1-2	TGTGCCAGCAGCCTCAGGGTGGAAGGCTACACCTTC	CASSLRVEGYTF
TRBD1	TRBV6-1	NA	TRBJ1-5	TGTGCCAGCAGTGGGGACAGGGGAAATCAGCCCCAGCATTTT	CASSGDRGNQPQHF
TRBD1	TRBV27	NA	TRBJ2-7	TGTGCCAGCAAGGACTCGGGTAGGGGGCCCACCTACGAGCAGTACTTC	CASKDSGRGPTYEQYF
TRBD1	TRBV27	NA	TRBJ2-1	TGTGCCAGCAGTCTCACATACAGGGGAACCTACAATGAGCAGTTCTTC	CASSLTYRGTYNEQFF
TRBD1	TRBV10-3	once	TRBJ2-7	TGTGCCATCAACGCCGGGACAGGGTCCTACGAGCAGTACTTC	CAINAGTGSYEQYF